This TCR beta chain emerged from a study of CD8 T cells in ankylosing spondylitis. Findings and limits, study-wide: A TCR beta motif made of 7 to 9 highly homologous variants seemed typical of ankylosing spondylitis blood.

Turning to this clonotype: As yet, its antigen is unknown.

Each CDR3 protein gets one entry after TCRdb re-called the 5' RACE reads with MiXCR. The table has 750,000 to 850,000 distinct CDR3 sequences, around 11% seen once. The TCR originated in a male donor with ankylosing spondylitis. Sequencing was performed on blood, either unsorted or a sorted T cell fraction (not recorded which).

The CDR3 DNA follows: TGTGCCAGCAGCCAGTTGGCGGTGAGCTCCTACGAGCAGTACTTC. It codes for CASSQLAVSSYEQYF. The rearrangement links TRBV6-1 to TRBJ2-7, with D hard to call. V lost 6 bases and J 0 bases, leaving 15 bases between the germline ends. CDR3 size: 15 residues. CDR1 MNHNS and CDR2 SASEGT come from the germline V gene.